Described below is a single TCR beta chain sequence and its context. From the RT-PCR reads, TCRdb called clonotypes with MiXCR, one entry per CDR3 protein. In the table there are hundreds of thousands of distinct CDR3 sequences, approximately 14% of which are singletons. CDR1 is KGHDR and CDR2 is SFDVKD in the germline V gene. The CDR3 consists of 16 residues. Trimming removed 3 bases from V and 0 bases from J; junction bases left unmatched: 4. Sequencing was done on a sample of memory CD4+ T cells from blood. The origin of this receptor is a female donor in good health, serving as a healthy control. The V call is TRBV24-1, the J call TRBJ1-1; 9 bases are a match to TRBD1. The chain's CDR3 is CATSDDRGDMNTEAFF. The CDR3 coding sequence is TGTGCCACCAGTGATGACAGGGGGGATATGAACACTGAAGCTTTCTTT.